This entry is about one T cell receptor (beta chain). These data originate in a study of cytomegalovirus exposure and HLA in healthy donors. 60 Vbeta and 13 Jbeta primers were used in PCR. The repertoire was sequenced with immunoSEQ multiplex PCR; TCRdb's copy has only in-frame clones and lacks some. The sample contains some 190,000 clones, 75% to 90% of which appear only once. V was trimmed by 4 bases and J by 1 base, leaving 7 bases between them. Germline V gives CDR1 SNHLY, CDR2 FYNNEI. The CDR3 contains 13 residues. The source is a girl aged 10 to 17 in good health and CMV-seropositive. Sequenced input: PBMCs. The chain carries TRBV2 and TRBJ2-5; D remains unclear. The CDR3 nucleotides are TGTGCCAGCAGTGTTAGCTTCCAAGAGACCCAGTACTTC. It yields the protein CASSVSFQETQYF.